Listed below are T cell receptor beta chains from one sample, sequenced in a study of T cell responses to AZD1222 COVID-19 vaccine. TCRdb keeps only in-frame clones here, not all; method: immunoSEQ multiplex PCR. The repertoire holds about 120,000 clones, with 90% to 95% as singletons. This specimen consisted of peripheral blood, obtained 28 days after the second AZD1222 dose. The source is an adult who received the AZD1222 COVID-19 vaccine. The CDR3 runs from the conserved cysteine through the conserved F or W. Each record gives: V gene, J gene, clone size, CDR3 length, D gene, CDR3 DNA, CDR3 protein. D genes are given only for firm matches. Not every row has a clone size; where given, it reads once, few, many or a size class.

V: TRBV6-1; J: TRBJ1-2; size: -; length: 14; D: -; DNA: TGTGCCAGCAGTAAAGCTTGGAAAGACTATGGCTACACCTTC; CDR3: CASSKAWKDYGYTF
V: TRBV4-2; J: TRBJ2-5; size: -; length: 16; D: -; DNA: TGTGCCAGCAGCCAAGTCCTGTCGGACGGATTCGCGACCCAGTACTTC; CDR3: CASSQVLSDGFATQYF
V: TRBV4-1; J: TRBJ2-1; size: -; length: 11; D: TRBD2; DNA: TGCGCCAGCGGGGGGGGGAATGAGCAGTTCTTC; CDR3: CASGGGNEQFF
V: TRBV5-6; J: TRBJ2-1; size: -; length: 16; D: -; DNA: TGTGCCAGCAGCTCCCTGCTGAGGACCGGAAGGAATGAGCAGTTCTTC; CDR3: CASSSLLRTGRNEQFF
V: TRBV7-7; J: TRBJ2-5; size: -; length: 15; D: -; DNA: TGTGCCAGCAGAGCAGACAGTGGAACCGAAGAGACCCAGTACTTC; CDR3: CASRADSGTEETQYF
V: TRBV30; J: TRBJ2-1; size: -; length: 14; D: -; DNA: TGTGCCTGGATTAAAGACGGCTCCTACAATGAGCAGTTCTTC; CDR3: CAWIKDGSYNEQFF
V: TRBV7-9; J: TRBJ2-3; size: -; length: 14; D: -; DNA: TGTGCCAGCAGCTTCGACAGATCGACAGATACGCAGTATTTT; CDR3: CASSFDRSTDTQYF
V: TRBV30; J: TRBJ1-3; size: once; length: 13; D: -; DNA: TGTGCCTGGAGTGGGGCGGATGGAAACACCATATATTTT; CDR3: CAWSGADGNTIYF
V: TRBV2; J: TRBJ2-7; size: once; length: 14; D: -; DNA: TGTGCCAGCAGTGAAGATAACAGGGGAGGCGAGCAGTACTTC; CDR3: CASSEDNRGGEQYF
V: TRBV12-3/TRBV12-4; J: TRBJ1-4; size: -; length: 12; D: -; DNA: TGTGCCAGCAGATTTAGGGCAGCGAGTATGTTTTTT; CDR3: CASRFRAASMFF
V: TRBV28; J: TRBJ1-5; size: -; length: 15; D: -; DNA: TGTGCCAGCAGCACACCTCAGGTGGGGAATCAGCCCCAGCATTTT; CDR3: CASSTPQVGNQPQHF
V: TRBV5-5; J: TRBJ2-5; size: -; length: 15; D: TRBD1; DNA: TGTGCCAGCAGCTTGGGGGGGACAGGGCCAGAGACCCAGTACTTC; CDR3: CASSLGGTGPETQYF
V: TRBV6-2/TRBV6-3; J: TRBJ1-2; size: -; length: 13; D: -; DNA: TGTGCCAGCAGCCCAACCCGGACGTCTGGCTACACCTTC; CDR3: CASSPTRTSGYTF
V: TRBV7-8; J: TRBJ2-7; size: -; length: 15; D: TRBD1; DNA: TGTGCCAGCATCCTCCGGGACAGAGACTCCTACGAGCAGTACTTC; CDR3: CASILRDRDSYEQYF
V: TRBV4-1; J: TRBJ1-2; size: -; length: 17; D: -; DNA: TGCGCCAGCAGCCCAATCCCTCGGGGGGAGGTTTTCTATGGCTACACCTTC; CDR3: CASSPIPRGEVFYGYTF
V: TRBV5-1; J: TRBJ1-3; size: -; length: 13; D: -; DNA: TGCGCCAGCAGTTCAGGGCCTGGAAACACCATATATTTT; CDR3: CASSSGPGNTIYF
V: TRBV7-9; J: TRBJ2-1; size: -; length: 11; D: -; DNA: TGTGCCAGCGCTGGGAGAGGGGGGCAGTTCTTC; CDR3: CASAGRGGQFF
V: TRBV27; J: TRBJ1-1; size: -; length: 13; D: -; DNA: TGTGCCAGCAGTTTGAAAAGGAACACTGAAGCTTTCTTT; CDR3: CASSLKRNTEAFF
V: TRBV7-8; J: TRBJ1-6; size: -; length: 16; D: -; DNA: TGTGCCAGCAGCTTAGCGCATTGGGGGACTAATTCACCCCTCCACTTT; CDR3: CASSLAHWGTNSPLHF
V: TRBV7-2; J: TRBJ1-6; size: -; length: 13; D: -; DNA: TGTGCCAGCAGCTTAGGGGGGAATTCACCCCTCCACTTT; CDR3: CASSLGGNSPLHF
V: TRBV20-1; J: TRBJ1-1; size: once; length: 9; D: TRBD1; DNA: TGCAGTGCTAAGGGGGCCGCTTTCTTT; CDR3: CSAKGAAFF
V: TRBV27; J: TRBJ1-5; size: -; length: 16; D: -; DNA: TGTGCCAGCAGTTTATCAGGGGGAATGAACAATCAGCCCCAGCATTTT; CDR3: CASSLSGGMNNQPQHF
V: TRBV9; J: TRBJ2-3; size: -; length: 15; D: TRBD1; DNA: TGTGCCAGCAGCATAAGACAGGGGGCTTGGGATACGCAGTATTTT; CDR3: CASSIRQGAWDTQYF
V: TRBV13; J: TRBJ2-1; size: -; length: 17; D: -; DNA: TGTGCCAGCAGCCAGGCTCCGCTAGGGATTTCCTACAATGAGCAGTTCTTC; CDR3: CASSQAPLGISYNEQFF
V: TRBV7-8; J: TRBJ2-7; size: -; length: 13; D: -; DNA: TGTGCCAGCAGGACTACTTCTGACTACGAGCAGTACTTC; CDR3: CASRTTSDYEQYF
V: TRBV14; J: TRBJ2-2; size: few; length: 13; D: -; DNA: TGTGCCAGCAGCCCGACGAACACCGGGGAGCTGTTTTTT; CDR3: CASSPTNTGELFF
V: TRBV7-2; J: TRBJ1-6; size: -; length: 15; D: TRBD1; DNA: TGTGCCAGCAGCTCACAAGGGGGCCAATCCTCACCCCTCCACTTT; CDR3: CASSSQGGQSSPLHF
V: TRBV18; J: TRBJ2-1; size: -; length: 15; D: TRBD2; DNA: TGTGCCAGCTCACCGACTAGCGGGAGGGGAAATGAGCAGTTCTTC; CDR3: CASSPTSGRGNEQFF
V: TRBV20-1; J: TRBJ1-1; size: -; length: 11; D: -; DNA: TGCAGTGCCCGGGGGAACACTGAAGCTTTCTTT; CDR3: CSARGNTEAFF
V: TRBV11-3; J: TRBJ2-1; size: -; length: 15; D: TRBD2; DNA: TGTGCCAGCAGCTTGGGGCGGGGGGACTACAATGAGCAGTTCTTC; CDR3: CASSLGRGDYNEQFF
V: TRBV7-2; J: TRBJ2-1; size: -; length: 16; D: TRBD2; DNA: TGTGCCAGCAGCTTAGGAGGTGAGGCGGGAGGCAATGAGCAGTTCTTC; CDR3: CASSLGGEAGGNEQFF
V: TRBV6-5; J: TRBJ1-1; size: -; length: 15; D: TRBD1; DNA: TGTGCCAGCAGTAATTACCCCACAGGGGCCACTGAAGCTTTCTTT; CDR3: CASSNYPTGATEAFF
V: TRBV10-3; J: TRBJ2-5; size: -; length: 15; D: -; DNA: TGTGCCATCAGCTCCCCATTAGCGGAACAAGAGACCCAGTACTTC; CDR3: CAISSPLAEQETQYF
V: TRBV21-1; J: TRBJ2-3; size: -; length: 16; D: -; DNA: TGTGCCAGCAGCAAATCTAGCGGGGGAAACACAGATACGCAGTATTTT; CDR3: CASSKSSGGNTDTQYF
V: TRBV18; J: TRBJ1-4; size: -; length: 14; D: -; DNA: TGTGCCAGCTCACCTCAAGGGTACGGTGAAAAACTGTTTTTT; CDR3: CASSPQGYGEKLFF
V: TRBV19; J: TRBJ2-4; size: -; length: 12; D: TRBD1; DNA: TGTGCCAGTAGTGAGACAGGGGACATTCAGTACTTC; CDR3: CASSETGDIQYF
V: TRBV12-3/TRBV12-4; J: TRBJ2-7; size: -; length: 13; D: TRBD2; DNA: TGTGCCAGCAGTAGCGGGATAAGACAAGAGCAGTACTTC; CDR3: CASSSGIRQEQYF
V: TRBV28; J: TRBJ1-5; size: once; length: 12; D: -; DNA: TGTGCCAGCAGTTCAGCACCACAGCCCCAGCATTTT; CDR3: CASSSAPQPQHF
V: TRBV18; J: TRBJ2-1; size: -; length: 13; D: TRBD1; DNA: TGTGCCAGCTCACCATCAGGGGGTCTTGAGCAGTTCTTC; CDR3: CASSPSGGLEQFF
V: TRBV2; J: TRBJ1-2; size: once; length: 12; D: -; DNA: TGTGCCAGTAGAGACCGCGTCGAGGGCTACACCTTC; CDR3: CASRDRVEGYTF